Following are 23 T cell receptor beta chains from one sample sequenced in a study of cytomegalovirus exposure and HLA in healthy donors. The study ran its PCR with 60 Vbeta and 13 Jbeta primers. Method: immunoSEQ multiplex PCR; TCRdb's copy keeps in-frame clones and lacks some. The table shows a few hundred thousand clones, with approximately 81% occurring only once. Sequenced: PBMCs. The receptors originated from a man aged 25-40 years in good health and CMV-seronegative.

V usage is TRBV7-2 and J usage is TRBJ1-2, with TRBD1 as a possible D gene (6 bases). CDR3 length equals 15 residues. The ends were cut back, 4 bases at V and 2 bases at J, with 14 bases in the middle. Germline values: CDR1 SGHTA, CDR2 FQGNSA. CDR3 amino acids: CASSSGPGTNYGYTF. In nucleotides, the CDR3 is TGTGCCAGCAGCTCAGGACCCGGGACAAACTATGGCTACACCTTC.

The chain combines TRBV28 with TRBJ2-7, with 10 bases matching TRBD2. CDR1 and CDR2 from the germline V gene are MDHEN and SYDVKM. V shed 5 bases, J shed 2 bases, and the junction held 6 bases outside the gene matches. The CDR3 totals 15 residues. CDR3 DNA sequence: TGTGCCAGCAGTGCTAGCGGGGGAGGCGCCTACGAGCAGTACTTC. Amino acids: CASSASGGGAYEQYF.

This chain links TRBV7-9 with TRBJ1-2, with no clear D. Germline V gives CDR1 SEHNR, CDR2 FQNEAQ (reference sequence). V was trimmed by 2 bases and J by 4 bases, leaving 11 bases between them. The CDR3 extends over 14 amino acids. CDR3 in DNA: TGTGCCAGCAGCTTAAAAGAGCATGGCTATGGCTACACCTTC. It is translated as CASSLKEHGYGYTF.

The chain is built from TRBV27 and TRBJ2-2, with TRBD1 as a possible D gene (6 bases). Germline V gene data show CDR1 as MNHEY and CDR2 as SMNVEV (reference sequence). Trimming removed 0 bases from V and 2 bases from J, with 13 bases in between. This CDR3 has 17 amino acids. DNA of the CDR3: TGTGCCAGCAGTTTATCAAGGGCAGGGGTCAACACCGGGGAGCTGTTTTTT. This translates into CASSLSRAGVNTGELFF.

The chain is built from TRBV5-1 and TRBJ1-4; 10 bases match TRBD1. CDR1 SGHRS and CDR2 YFSETQ come from the germline V gene. Trimming removed 7 bases from V and 9 bases from J; junction bases left unmatched: 9. The CDR3 spans 14 residues. The CDR3 reads CASSTGTGEKKLFF. The CDR3 coding sequence is TGCGCCAGCTCCACCGGGACAGGGGAGAAAAAACTGTTTTTT.

The chain carries TRBV7-9 and TRBJ2-1; perhaps TRBD1 as D (5 bases). V dropped 3 bases and J dropped 4 bases, with 7 bases sitting between them. The CDR3 extends over 13 amino acids. The germline CDR1 and CDR2 sequences are SEHNR and FQNEAQ (reference sequence). This CDR3 is CASSLDIYNEQFF. In DNA form, the CDR3 reads TGTGCCAGCAGCTTGGACATATACAATGAGCAGTTCTTC. The entire variable domain, with the rest obtained from reference TRBV7-9 and TRBJ2-1, is as follows: DTGVSQNPRHKITKRGQNVTFRCDPISEHNRLYWYRQTLGQGPEFLTYFQNEAQLEKSRLLSDRFSAERPKGSFSTLEIQRTEQGDSAMYLCASSLDIYNEQFFGPGTRLTVL.

This rearrangement joins TRBV6-6 to TRBJ2-7, with TRBD2 as a possible D gene (6 bases). Germline loops: CDR1 MNHNY, CDR2 SVGAGI (reference sequence). Between the trimmed V and J ends, which lost 2 bases and 0 bases, there was a span of 8 bases. This CDR3 spans 14 amino acids. CDR3 amino acids: CASSYGGNSYEQYF. The CDR3 DNA reads as TGTGCCAGCAGTTACGGAGGGAACTCCTACGAGCAGTACTTC.

This chain connects TRBV5-6 to TRBJ1-6, with no clear D. The ends were cut back, 2 bases at V and 5 bases at J, with 14 bases in the middle. CDR3 length: 16 amino acids. In germline, CDR1 is SGHDT, CDR2 YYEEEE. CDR3 bases: TGTGCCAGCAGCTTCCCCGGGGTTTCCAATAATTCACCCCTCCACTTT. Translating it yields CASSFPGVSNNSPLHF.

This chain joins TRBV4-1 and TRBJ2-7; no definite D call. The CDR3 contains 16 residues. V gave up 0 bases and J gave up 2 bases, with 14 bases separating them. The germline CDR1 and CDR2 sequences are MGHRA and YSYEKL. This CDR3 is CASSQDSAAPAYEQYF. CDR3 coding DNA: TGCGCCAGCAGCCAAGATTCGGCGGCCCCGGCCTACGAGCAGTACTTC.

In its sample, this clone was seen a few times. The chain uses TRBV15 and TRBJ2-7; 7 bases match TRBD1. The length of the CDR3 is 14 residues. Trimming cost V 1 base and J 3 bases; bases outside gene matches: 3. Germline CDR1 LNHNV, CDR2 YYDKDF (reference sequence). The CDR3 nucleotides are TGTGCCACCAGCAGAGTGAGACAGGGCTACGAGCAGTACTTC. Translating gives CATSRVRQGYEQYF. The variable domain in full, completed from reference TRBV15 and TRBJ2-7, reads DAMVIQNPRYQVTQFGKPVTLSCSQTLNHNVMYWYQQKSSQAPKLLFHYYDKDFNNEADTPDNFQSRRPNTSFCFLDIRSPGLGDTAMYLCATSRVRQGYEQYFGPGTRLTVT.

The rearrangement links TRBV7-8 to TRBJ1-3, with D unresolved. The CDR3 is made up of 13 amino acids. The V end lost 7 bases, the J end lost 6 bases, and 13 bases lay between the germline ends. In germline, CDR1 is SGHVS, CDR2 FQNEAQ. The CDR3 coding sequence is TGTGCCAGCATTGGAGGGTACGCAAACACCATATATTTT. Its translation is CASIGGYANTIYF.

The chain recombines TRBV4-2 with TRBJ2-7; TRBD2 agrees at 8 bases. Germline CDR1 reads LGHNA; CDR2 reads YNFKEQ. This CDR3 is built from 18 residues. V shed 1 base, J shed 0 bases, and the junction held 11 bases outside the gene matches. This CDR3 is CASSQAQQSSGSSYEQYF. The CDR3 region has the DNA TGTGCCAGCAGCCAAGCGCAACAGTCCAGCGGGAGCTCCTACGAGCAGTACTTC.

The chain joins TRBV6-5 to TRBJ1-1; 7 nucleotides align to TRBD1. CDR1 and CDR2 (germline): MNHEY, SVGAGI. This CDR3 has 14 amino acids. The V and J ends lost 6 bases and 0 bases, in that order; junction bases with no gene match: 4. This CDR3 is CASRGGQLNTEAFF. DNA of the CDR3: TGTGCCAGCAGGGGGGGACAGCTGAACACTGAAGCTTTCTTT.

The chain joins TRBV7-8 to TRBJ2-5, with TRBD1 as a possible D gene (6 bases). The V gene lost 3 bases and the J gene lost 5 bases, with 10 bases spanning the gap. The CDR3 spans 13 residues. The germline V gene encodes CDR1 SGHVS and CDR2 FQNEAQ. Written as DNA, the CDR3 is TGTGCCAGCAGCTTCAGGGGTTCGGAGACCCAGTACTTC. Protein: CASSFRGSETQYF.

This clone was seen only once. V gene TRBV5-4 combines with J gene TRBJ1-2; D not resolved. Trimming removed 0 bases from V and 1 base from J, with 4 bases in between. The CDR3 has 13 amino acids. Germline V gene sequence: CDR1 SGHNT, CDR2 YYREEE (reference sequence). CDR3 in DNA: TGTGCCAGCAGCTTGGGTAATAACTATGGCTACACCTTC. It yields the protein CASSLGNNYGYTF.

V gene TRBV7-2 combines with J gene TRBJ2-1; 9 bases agree with TRBD1. This CDR3 has 15 amino acids. The V gene's germline CDR1 is SGHTA and CDR2 FQGNSA. V lost 5 bases, J lost 5 bases, and 7 bases stayed unmatched. Here the CDR3 reads CASSRRDRANNEQFF. CDR3 nucleotide sequence: TGTGCCAGCAGCCGTCGGGACAGGGCGAACAATGAGCAGTTCTTC.

A remark on this clone: It is unclear where the CDR3 begins or ends on the DNA, so no DNA is shown, and the CDR3 is as TCRdb lists it. The V gene is TRBV9, the J gene TRBJ1-2; the DNA was not used to check the table's D call, TRBD1. CDR1 is SGDLS, CDR2 YYNGEE, per germline. The CDR3 is 14 residues long, counting both termini. CDR3 in amino acids: CASSVGPGSRVAFF.

The rearrangement joins TRBV6-5 to TRBJ2-3, with D maybe TRBD2 (7 bases). Per the germline V gene, CDR1 is MNHEY and CDR2 is SVGAGI. The CDR3 spans 11 residues. The V end was cut by 8 bases, the J end by 6 bases, with 9 bases between. The CDR3 DNA reads as TGTGCCAGCGGGGGGGCTGATACGCAGTATTTT. Translating gives CASGGADTQYF.

The chain joins TRBV4-1 to TRBJ2-7; 7 nucleotides agree with TRBD2. Trimming cost V 1 base and J 0 bases; bases outside gene matches: 9. There are 17 residues in the CDR3. CDR1 is MGHRA, CDR2 YSYEKL, per germline. DNA of the CDR3: TGCGCCAGCAGCCAAGTGGAGCGGGGTTACCTCTCCTACGAGCAGTACTTC. This codes for CASSQVERGYLSYEQYF.

The chain carries TRBV6-5 and TRBJ2-7, with unresolved D. The CDR3 has 13 amino acids. Germline V gene sequence: CDR1 MNHEY, CDR2 SVGAGI. The V gene lost 4 bases and the J gene lost 3 bases, with 10 bases spanning the gap. CDR3 sequence (DNA): TGTGCCAGCAGTTTCGACGGAGACTACGAGCAGTACTTC. This gives the protein CASSFDGDYEQYF.

This chain joins TRBV5-1 and TRBJ2-3; 11 nucleotides match TRBD2. In germline, CDR1 is SGHRS, CDR2 YFSETQ. This CDR3 comprises 19 residues. The V and J ends lost 0 bases and 0 bases, in that order; junction bases with no gene match: 9. CDR3 in amino acids: CASSLGTGTSGKSTDTQYF. CDR3 bases: TGCGCCAGCAGCTTGGGCACCGGGACTAGCGGCAAGAGCACAGATACGCAGTATTTT.

The chain couples TRBV23-1 to TRBJ2-1, with D possibly matching TRBD1 (5 bases). TRBV23-1 is noted as an ORF with a role that remains uncertain. V shed 1 base and J shed 3 bases, with 10 bases lying between them. This CDR3 is built from 15 residues. The CDR3 reads CASSQFRDNYNEQFF. The CDR3 nucleotides read TGCGCCAGCAGTCAATTCAGGGATAACTACAATGAGCAGTTCTTC.

V gene TRBV19 combines with J gene TRBJ1-1; 7 bases fit TRBD1. Germline loops: CDR1 LNHDA, CDR2 SQIVND (reference sequence). There are 16 residues in the CDR3. V lost 5 bases and J lost 1; bases outside the gene matches: 10. The CDR3 sequence: CASSPGQATSNTEAFF. The CDR3 bases are TGTGCCAGTAGTCCTGGACAGGCTACATCGAACACTGAAGCTTTCTTT.